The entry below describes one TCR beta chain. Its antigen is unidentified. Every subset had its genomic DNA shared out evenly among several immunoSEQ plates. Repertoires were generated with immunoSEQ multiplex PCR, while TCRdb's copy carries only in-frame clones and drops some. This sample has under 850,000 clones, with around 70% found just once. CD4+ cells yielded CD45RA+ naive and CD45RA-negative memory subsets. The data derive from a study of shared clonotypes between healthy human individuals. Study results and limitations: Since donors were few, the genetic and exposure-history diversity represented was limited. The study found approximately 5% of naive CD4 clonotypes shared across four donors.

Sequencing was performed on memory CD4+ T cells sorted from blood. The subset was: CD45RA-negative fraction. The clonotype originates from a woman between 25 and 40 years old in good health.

DNA of the CDR3: TGTGCCAGCAGTTTTCGGGGTCTTACTGAAGCTTTCTTT. Protein: CASSFRGLTEAFF. The V call is TRBV27, the J call TRBJ1-1; D is uncertain. The V gene's germline CDR1 is MNHEY and CDR2 SMNVEV (reference sequence). Trimming took off 3 bases at V and 5 bases at J, with 10 bases between the two ends. The CDR3 is 13 residues long.